These T cell receptor beta chains were read from a single sample in a study of shared clonotypes between healthy human individuals. The method was immunoSEQ multiplex PCR; TCRdb's version includes in-frame clones alone and lacks a portion of them. The sample yields around 1.6 million clones, approximately 98% seen once. Sequencing used naive CD4+ T cells sorted from blood. The receptors here all came from a man aged 25-45 years in good health. Each CDR3 is given with its conserved first and last residue. Fields, in order: CDR3 DNA, CDR3 protein, J gene, V gene, D gene, clone size. The D gene is left open where the match is weak. For some rows the clone size is stated as once, few or many, or as a class when expanded; others skip it.

cdr3_nt: TGCGCCAGCAGCTTTACACGGGGAACCGTCACAGATACGCAGTATTTT; cdr3_aa: CASSFTRGTVTDTQYF; j_call: TRBJ2-3; v_call: TRBV5-1; d_call: .; clone_size: .
cdr3_nt: TGCAGCGTTATTTTGAACATTCAGTACTTC; cdr3_aa: CSVILNIQYF; j_call: TRBJ2-4; v_call: TRBV29-1; d_call: .; clone_size: .
cdr3_nt: TGCGCCAGCAGCCCTCCTGGCGGCGGCAACACAGATACGCAGTATTTT; cdr3_aa: CASSPPGGGNTDTQYF; j_call: TRBJ2-3; v_call: TRBV5-1; d_call: .; clone_size: .
cdr3_nt: TGTGCCATCAGTGAGTCGTTAGGGCGGCTAGCGGAGAACAATGAGCAGTTCTTC; cdr3_aa: CAISESLGRLAENNEQFF; j_call: TRBJ2-1; v_call: TRBV10-3; d_call: TRBD2; clone_size: .
cdr3_nt: TGTGCCAGCAGTGTGCGAAATTCCGGGACAGGGAGTATCAATGAGCAGTTCTTC; cdr3_aa: CASSVRNSGTGSINEQFF; j_call: TRBJ2-1; v_call: TRBV6-4; d_call: TRBD1; clone_size: .
cdr3_nt: TGTGCCAGCAGCTATCAGGGTGGTGGTGGAAACACCATATATTTT; cdr3_aa: CASSYQGGGGNTIYF; j_call: TRBJ1-3; v_call: TRBV5-4; d_call: .; clone_size: .
cdr3_nt: TGCGCCAGCAGCTTGGGCATGGCGGACGACAATGAGCAGTTCTTC; cdr3_aa: CASSLGMADDNEQFF; j_call: TRBJ2-1; v_call: TRBV5-1; d_call: .; clone_size: .
cdr3_nt: TGTGCCAGTACGAACAAACCGAACACCGGGGAGCTGTTTTTT; cdr3_aa: CASTNKPNTGELFF; j_call: TRBJ2-2; v_call: TRBV19; d_call: .; clone_size: .
cdr3_nt: TGTGCCAGTAGGGAGGGGTCCTCTCACTATGGCTACACCTTC; cdr3_aa: CASREGSSHYGYTF; j_call: TRBJ1-2; v_call: TRBV19; d_call: .; clone_size: .
cdr3_nt: TGTGCCATCAGTGCCCTCGCAGGGCCGAATCAGCCCCAGCATTTT; cdr3_aa: CAISALAGPNQPQHF; j_call: TRBJ1-5; v_call: TRBV10-3; d_call: .; clone_size: .
cdr3_nt: TGTGCCAGCAGGAACTACTTGATGGTGAACACCATATATTTT; cdr3_aa: CASRNYLMVNTIYF; j_call: TRBJ1-3; v_call: TRBV28; d_call: .; clone_size: .
cdr3_nt: TGTGCCAGCAGGCGGACAGGAAATACCTACGAGCAGTACTTC; cdr3_aa: CASRRTGNTYEQYF; j_call: TRBJ2-7; v_call: TRBV6-5; d_call: TRBD1; clone_size: .
cdr3_nt: TGCGCCAGCAGTGATTTCGGGAGAGCGCCAGATACGCAGTATTTT; cdr3_aa: CASSDFGRAPDTQYF; j_call: TRBJ2-3; v_call: TRBV10-1; d_call: .; clone_size: .
cdr3_nt: TGTGCCAGCAGTTCCGAGGGAGTCCACAATCAGCCCCAGCATTTT; cdr3_aa: CASSSEGVHNQPQHF; j_call: TRBJ1-5; v_call: TRBV6-5; d_call: .; clone_size: .
cdr3_nt: TGTGCCAGCAGCCCACAGGGACAGAATAATCAGCCCCAGCATTTT; cdr3_aa: CASSPQGQNNQPQHF; j_call: TRBJ1-5; v_call: TRBV27; d_call: TRBD1; clone_size: .
cdr3_nt: TGTGCCAGCAGCTTAGCAAGGACCGATACGCAGTATTTT; cdr3_aa: CASSLARTDTQYF; j_call: TRBJ2-3; v_call: TRBV7-2; d_call: .; clone_size: .
cdr3_nt: TGTGCCAGCAGCGACCTCGGAGGGCTTGACGCCGGGGAGCTGTTTTTT; cdr3_aa: CASSDLGGLDAGELFF; j_call: TRBJ2-2; v_call: TRBV9; d_call: .; clone_size: .
cdr3_nt: TGTGCCAGCAGCCGACGACGGGACGGAGGCAATCAGCCCCAGCATTTT; cdr3_aa: CASSRRRDGGNQPQHF; j_call: TRBJ1-5; v_call: TRBV5-5; d_call: .; clone_size: .
cdr3_nt: TGTGCCAGCAGTCTTCGGACAGGGGGCTCGGTGGGGGAGCAGTACTTC; cdr3_aa: CASSLRTGGSVGEQYF; j_call: TRBJ2-7; v_call: TRBV28; d_call: TRBD1; clone_size: .
cdr3_nt: TGTGCCAGCAGCCCTCTAGGCGGTACAAACAATGAGCAGTTCTTC; cdr3_aa: CASSPLGGTNNEQFF; j_call: TRBJ2-1; v_call: TRBV7-9; d_call: .; clone_size: .
cdr3_nt: TGTGCCAGCAGTGGCGTGGGACTAGCGGGAGGGCCTTCAGGGAACAATGAGCAGTTCTTC; cdr3_aa: CASSGVGLAGGPSGNNEQFF; j_call: TRBJ2-1; v_call: TRBV2; d_call: TRBD2; clone_size: .
cdr3_nt: TGCGCCAGCAGCTTGGCGGGTAGGTACACTGAAGCTTTCTTT; cdr3_aa: CASSLAGRYTEAFF; j_call: TRBJ1-1; v_call: TRBV5-1; d_call: .; clone_size: .
cdr3_nt: TGCAGCGTACCGACAGGCGGAGAGACCCAGTACTTC; cdr3_aa: CSVPTGGETQYF; j_call: TRBJ2-5; v_call: TRBV29-1; d_call: .; clone_size: .
cdr3_nt: TGTGCCTGGGATAATCACGGGGAGCTGTTTTTT; cdr3_aa: CAWDNHGELFF; j_call: TRBJ2-2; v_call: TRBV30; d_call: .; clone_size: .
cdr3_nt: TGTGCCAGCAGCTCCAAGGTCGGTGAGCAGTTCTTC; cdr3_aa: CASSSKVGEQFF; j_call: TRBJ2-1; v_call: TRBV7-3; d_call: .; clone_size: .
cdr3_nt: TGCGCCAGCAGCCGAGGGGAGAACACCGGGGAGCTGTTTTTT; cdr3_aa: CASSRGENTGELFF; j_call: TRBJ2-2; v_call: TRBV5-1; d_call: .; clone_size: once
cdr3_nt: TGTGCCAGCAGTTTCAGTCGAGTTCCGGGGCCCCAGCATTTT; cdr3_aa: CASSFSRVPGPQHF; j_call: TRBJ1-5; v_call: TRBV28; d_call: .; clone_size: .
cdr3_nt: TGCAGCGTTTCGGGGAACACTGAAGCTTTCTTT; cdr3_aa: CSVSGNTEAFF; j_call: TRBJ1-1; v_call: TRBV29-1; d_call: .; clone_size: .
cdr3_nt: TGTGCCAGCAGCCTAGCGGTTAGCTCCTACGAGCAGTACTTC; cdr3_aa: CASSLAVSSYEQYF; j_call: TRBJ2-7; v_call: TRBV7-9; d_call: TRBD2; clone_size: .
cdr3_nt: TGTGCCAGCAGCTCGACAGGGTCCGGGACCCAGTACTTC; cdr3_aa: CASSSTGSGTQYF; j_call: TRBJ2-5; v_call: TRBV11-3; d_call: TRBD1; clone_size: .